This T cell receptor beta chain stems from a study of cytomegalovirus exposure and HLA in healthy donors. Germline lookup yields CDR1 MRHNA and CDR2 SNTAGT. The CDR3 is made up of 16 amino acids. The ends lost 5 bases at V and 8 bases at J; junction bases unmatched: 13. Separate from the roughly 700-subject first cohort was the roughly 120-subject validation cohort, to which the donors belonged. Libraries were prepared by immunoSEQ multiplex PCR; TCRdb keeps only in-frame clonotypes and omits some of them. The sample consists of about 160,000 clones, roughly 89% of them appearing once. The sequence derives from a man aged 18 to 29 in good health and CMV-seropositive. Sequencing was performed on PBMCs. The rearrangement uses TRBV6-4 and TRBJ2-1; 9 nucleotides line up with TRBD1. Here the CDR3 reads CASSKYPGQGMDEQFF. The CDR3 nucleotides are TGTGCCAGCAGTAAATATCCGGGACAGGGTATGGATGAGCAGTTCTTC.